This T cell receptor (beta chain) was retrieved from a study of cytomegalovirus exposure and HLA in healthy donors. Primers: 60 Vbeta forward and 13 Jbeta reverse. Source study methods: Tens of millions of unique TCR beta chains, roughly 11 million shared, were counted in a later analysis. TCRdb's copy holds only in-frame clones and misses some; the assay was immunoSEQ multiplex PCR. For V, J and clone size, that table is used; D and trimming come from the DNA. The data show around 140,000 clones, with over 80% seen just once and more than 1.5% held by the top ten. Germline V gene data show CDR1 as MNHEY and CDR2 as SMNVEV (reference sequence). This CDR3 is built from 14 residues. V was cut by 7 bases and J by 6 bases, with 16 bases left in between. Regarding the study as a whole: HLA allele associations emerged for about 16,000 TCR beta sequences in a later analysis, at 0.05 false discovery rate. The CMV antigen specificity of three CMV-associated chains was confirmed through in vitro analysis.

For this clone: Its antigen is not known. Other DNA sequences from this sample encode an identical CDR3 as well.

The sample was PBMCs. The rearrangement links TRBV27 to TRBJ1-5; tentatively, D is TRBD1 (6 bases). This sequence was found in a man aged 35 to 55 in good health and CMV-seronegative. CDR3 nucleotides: TGTGCCAGCAAATCCCGGGGGGCAGGTCAGCCCCAGCATTTT. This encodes CASKSRGAGQPQHF.